The clone carrying this TCR beta chain counts as medium-sized. As yet, its antigen is unknown. cDNA was made from about 480 ng RNA using alpha and beta constant primers. Alpha and beta chain libraries were made separately by chain-specific third strand synthesis with multiplexing indices. Each molecule carried a 12-nucleotide identifier made of two joined random hexamers added before amplification. TCRdb called the 5' RACE reads again in MiXCR, with one record for every CDR3 protein. Counted here are several thousand distinct CDR3 sequences, roughly 9% occurring once; the ten biggest clones make up around 40%. The data stem from a study of HIV-infected patients and healthy controls. General observations from the study: Around twelve weeks of therapy was arguably too brief to observe immune reconstitution in treated samples.

This CDR3 comprises 14 residues. J lost 8 bases, V lost 3 bases, and 6 bases had no gene match. The germline V gene has CDR1 MNHEY and CDR2 SVGAGI. Antiretroviral therapy had run roughly three months, about 14 weeks, before follow-up blood collection. The repertoire came from unfractionated whole blood and reflected all unsorted peripheral T cells. The receptor was derived from an adult with HIV infection. This chain uses TRBV6-5 with TRBJ2-1; the match to TRBD2 covers 8 bases. This sample comprised blood, obtained during antiretroviral therapy. CDR3 amino acids: CASSYTGGGDEQFF. In DNA form, the CDR3 reads TGTGCCAGCAGTTATACGGGAGGGGGAGATGAGCAGTTCTTC.